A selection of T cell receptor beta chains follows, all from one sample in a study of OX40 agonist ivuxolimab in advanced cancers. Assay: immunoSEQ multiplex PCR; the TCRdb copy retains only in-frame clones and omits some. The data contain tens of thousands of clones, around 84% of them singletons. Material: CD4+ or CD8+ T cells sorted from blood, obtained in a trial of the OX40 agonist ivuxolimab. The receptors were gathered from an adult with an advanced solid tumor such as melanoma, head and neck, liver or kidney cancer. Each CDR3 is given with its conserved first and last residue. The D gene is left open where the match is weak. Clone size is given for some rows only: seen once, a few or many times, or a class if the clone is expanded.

TGCGCCACCTCGGGGACAGGCCAGATCGTGGATGAGCAGTTCTTC	CATSGTGQIVDEQFF	TRBV5-1	NA	TRBD1	TRBJ2-1
TGCAGCGTTGAAGATACGGGACTAGCGGGAGGGCCCGGTGAGACCCAGTACTTC	CSVEDTGLAGGPGETQYF	TRBV29-1	once	TRBD2	TRBJ2-5
TGTGCCAGCAGTTACTCGACAGGGGGGGTACAAGAGACCCAGTACTTC	CASSYSTGGVQETQYF	TRBV6-6	NA	TRBD1	TRBJ2-5
TGTGCCAGCAGCGAACAGGGTGCCACTGAAGCTTTCTTT	CASSEQGATEAFF	TRBV6-4	NA	NA	TRBJ1-1
TGTGCCAGCAGTAATACGGGGGGAGGGCCTTACGAGCAGTACTTC	CASSNTGGGPYEQYF	TRBV6-5	NA	TRBD2	TRBJ2-7
TGTGCCAGCAGTTTATCTACAGGTGGAGAAAAACTGTTTTTT	CASSLSTGGEKLFF	TRBV28	NA	NA	TRBJ1-4
TGTGCCAGCAGCTTCAGGGCCTCCCCTACCTACAATGAGCAGTTCTTC	CASSFRASPTYNEQFF	TRBV14	NA	NA	TRBJ2-1
TGTGCCAGCTCAGGCGGCCTTACTAGCAGACCCTACGAGCAGTACTTC	CASSGGLTSRPYEQYF	TRBV18	NA	NA	TRBJ2-7
TGTGCCAGCAGTTACGACCTCCAGCCCCAGCATTTT	CASSYDLQPQHF	TRBV6-6	NA	NA	TRBJ1-5
TGTGCCAGCAGCAGGGGACTAGCGGACTCCTACGAGCAGTACTTC	CASSRGLADSYEQYF	TRBV7-9	NA	TRBD2	TRBJ2-7
TGTGCCAGCACCTCGGGTGGTCTTGAAGCTTTCTTT	CASTSGGLEAFF	TRBV6-6	NA	NA	TRBJ1-1
TGCGCCAGCAGCCTACTTACACAGAACACTGAAGCTTTCTTT	CASSLLTQNTEAFF	TRBV4-1	NA	NA	TRBJ1-1
TGTGCCAGCAGCTCGGGACAGGGAGGGGATGAGCAGTTCTTC	CASSSGQGGDEQFF	TRBV7-9	NA	TRBD1	TRBJ2-1
TGTGCCACCCGGACAGCGAACACCGGGGAGCTGTTTTTT	CATRTANTGELFF	TRBV11-2	once	NA	TRBJ2-2
TGTGCCAGTGAAGGAGGGAGGTATCAATACGAGCAGTACTTC	CASEGGRYQYEQYF	TRBV28	NA	NA	TRBJ2-7